This T cell receptor beta chain was found in a study of Ad26.COV2.S vaccination and SARS-CoV-2 variants. Study at large: Ad26.COV2.S, an intramuscular injection, was given once or twice 56 days apart.

Study outcomes and limitations: Non-spike TCR breadth showed similarity between vaccine and placebo recipients. Spike-specific TCR breadth in vaccine recipients exceeded that seen in placebo recipients.

Concerning this clone itself: Its antigen remains unidentified.

Trimming cost V 8 bases and J 5 bases, with 16 bases left between them. The V gene's germline CDR1 is ENHRY and CDR2 SYGVKD. The CDR3 loop spans 13 amino acids. Here immunoSEQ multiplex PCR was the method, and the copy in TCRdb shows in-frame clones only, minus some. Among hundreds of thousands of clones listed, approximately 86% were seen once. The treatment was: around 19 received Ad26.COV2.S at low or high dose, single or two shots; roughly five received placebo; per-sample allocation not given. All samples were drawn on day 63, counting from the first vaccine or placebo injection. This specimen was peripheral blood, taken in a trial of Ad26.COV2.S vaccine versus placebo. The sequence derives from a person between 18 and 59 years old who received the Ad26.COV2.S COVID-19 vaccine or a placebo. The rearrangement uses TRBV10-3 and TRBJ2-7; D is perhaps TRBD1 (6 bases). The CDR3 here is CAIRDTYPHEQYF. In DNA form, the CDR3 reads TGTGCCATCCGGGACACCTACCCCCACGAGCAGTACTTC.